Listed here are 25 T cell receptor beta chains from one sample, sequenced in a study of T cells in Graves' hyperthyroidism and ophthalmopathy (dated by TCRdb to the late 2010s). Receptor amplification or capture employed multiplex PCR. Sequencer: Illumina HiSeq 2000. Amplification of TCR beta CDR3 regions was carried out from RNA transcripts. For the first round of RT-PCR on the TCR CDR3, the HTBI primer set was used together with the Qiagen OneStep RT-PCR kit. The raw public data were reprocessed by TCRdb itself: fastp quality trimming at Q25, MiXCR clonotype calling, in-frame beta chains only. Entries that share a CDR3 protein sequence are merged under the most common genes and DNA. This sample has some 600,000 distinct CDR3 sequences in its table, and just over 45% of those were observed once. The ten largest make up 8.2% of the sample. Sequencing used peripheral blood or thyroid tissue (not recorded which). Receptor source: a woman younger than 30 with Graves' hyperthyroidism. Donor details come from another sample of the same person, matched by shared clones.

As DNA, the CDR3 is TGTGCCATCAGTGAGTCCGGGACGCACCCCTACGAGCAGTACTTC. Residues: CAISESGTHPYEQYF. The rearrangement links TRBV10-3 to TRBJ2-7; either TRBD1 or TRBD2 may fit D (5 bases each). The CDR3 covers 15 residues. The germline gives CDR1 ENHRY, CDR2 SYGVKD. The V end was cut by 0 bases, the J end by 2 bases, with 11 bases between.

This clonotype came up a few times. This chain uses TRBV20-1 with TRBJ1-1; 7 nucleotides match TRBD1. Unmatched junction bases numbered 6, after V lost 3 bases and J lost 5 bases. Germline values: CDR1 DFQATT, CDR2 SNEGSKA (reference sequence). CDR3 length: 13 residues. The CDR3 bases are TGCAGTGCTAGGGCCCAGGGGGGGACTGAAGCTTTCTTT. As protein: CSARAQGGTEAFF.

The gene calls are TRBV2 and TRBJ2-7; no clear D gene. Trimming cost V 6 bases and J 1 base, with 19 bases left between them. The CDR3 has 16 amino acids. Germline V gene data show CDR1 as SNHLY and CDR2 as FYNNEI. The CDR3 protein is CASSQDGKVPSYEQYF. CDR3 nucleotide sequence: TGTGCCAGCAGCCAAGATGGGAAGGTACCGTCCTACGAGCAGTACTTC.

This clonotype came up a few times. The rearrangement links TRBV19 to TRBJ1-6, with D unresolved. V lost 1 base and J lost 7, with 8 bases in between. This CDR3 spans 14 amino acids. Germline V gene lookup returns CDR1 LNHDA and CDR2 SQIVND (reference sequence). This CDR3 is CASSIGVGNSPLHF. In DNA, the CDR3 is TGTGCCAGTAGTATAGGGGTAGGGAATTCACCCCTCCACTTT.

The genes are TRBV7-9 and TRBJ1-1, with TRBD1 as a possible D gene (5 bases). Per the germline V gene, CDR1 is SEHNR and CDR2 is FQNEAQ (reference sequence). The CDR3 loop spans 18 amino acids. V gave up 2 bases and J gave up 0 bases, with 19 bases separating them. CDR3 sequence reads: CASSLSQGRALMNTEAFF. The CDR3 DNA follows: TGTGCCAGCAGCTTATCCCAGGGTCGGGCCCTCATGAACACTGAAGCTTTCTTT.

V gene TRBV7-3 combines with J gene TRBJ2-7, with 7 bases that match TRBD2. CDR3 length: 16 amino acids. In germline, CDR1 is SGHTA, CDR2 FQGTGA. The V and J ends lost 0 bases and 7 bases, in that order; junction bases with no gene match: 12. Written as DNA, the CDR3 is TGTGCCAGCAGCTTAACGACTAGCCCCTATGCCCGGGAGCAGTACTTC. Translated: CASSLTTSPYAREQYF. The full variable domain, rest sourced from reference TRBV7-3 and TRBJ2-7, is GAGVSQTPSNKVTEKGKYVELRCDPISGHTALYWYRQSLGQGPEFLIYFQGTGAADDSGLPNDRFFAVRPEGSVSTLKIQRTERGDSAVYLCASSLTTSPYAREQYFGPGTRLTVT.

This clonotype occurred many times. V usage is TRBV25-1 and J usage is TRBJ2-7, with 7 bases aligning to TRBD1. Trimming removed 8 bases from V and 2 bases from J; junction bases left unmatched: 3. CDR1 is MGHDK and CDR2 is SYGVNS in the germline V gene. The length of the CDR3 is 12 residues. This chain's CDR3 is CASGQAPYEQYF. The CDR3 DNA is TGTGCCAGCGGACAGGCTCCCTACGAGCAGTACTTC.

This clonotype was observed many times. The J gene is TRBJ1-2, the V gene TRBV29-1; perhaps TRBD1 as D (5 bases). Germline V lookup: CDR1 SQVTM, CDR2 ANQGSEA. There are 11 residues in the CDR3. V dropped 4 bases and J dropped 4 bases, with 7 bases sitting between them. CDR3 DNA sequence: TGCAGCGTTGGGGGGAGCTATGGCTACACCTTC. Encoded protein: CSVGGSYGYTF.

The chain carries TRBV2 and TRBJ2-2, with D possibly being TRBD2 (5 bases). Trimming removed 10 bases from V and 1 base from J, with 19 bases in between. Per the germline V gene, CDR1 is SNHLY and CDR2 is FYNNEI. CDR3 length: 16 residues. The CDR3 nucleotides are TGTGCCATCACCCCCGGAGAGGGCCGGAACACCGGGGAGCTGTTTTTT. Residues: CAITPGEGRNTGELFF.

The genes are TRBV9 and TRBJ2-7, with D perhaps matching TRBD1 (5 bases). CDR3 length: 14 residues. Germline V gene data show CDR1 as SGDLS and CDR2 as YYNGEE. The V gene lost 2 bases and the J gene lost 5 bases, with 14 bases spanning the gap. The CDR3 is CASSVTGQNDEQYF. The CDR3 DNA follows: TGTGCCAGCAGCGTTACAGGTCAGAACGACGAGCAGTACTTC.

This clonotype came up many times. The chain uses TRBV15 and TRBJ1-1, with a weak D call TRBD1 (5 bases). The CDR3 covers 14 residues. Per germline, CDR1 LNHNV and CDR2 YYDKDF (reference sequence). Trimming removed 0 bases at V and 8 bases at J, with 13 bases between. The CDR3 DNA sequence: TGTGCCACCAGCAGAGATACGTACGGGGGGGAAGCTTTCTTT. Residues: CATSRDTYGGEAFF.

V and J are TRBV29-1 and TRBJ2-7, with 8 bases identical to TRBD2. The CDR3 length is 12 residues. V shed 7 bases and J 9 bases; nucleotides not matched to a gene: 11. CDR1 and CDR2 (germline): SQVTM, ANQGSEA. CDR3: CSASTAGDVQYF. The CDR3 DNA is TGCAGCGCATCGACAGCGGGAGACGTGCAGTACTTC.

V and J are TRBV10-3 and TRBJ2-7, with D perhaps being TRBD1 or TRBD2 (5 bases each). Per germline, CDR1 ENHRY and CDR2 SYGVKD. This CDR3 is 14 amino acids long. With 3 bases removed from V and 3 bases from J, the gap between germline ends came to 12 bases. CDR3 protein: CAISDGGTYYEQYF. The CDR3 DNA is TGTGCCATCAGTGATGGGGGAACCTACTACGAGCAGTACTTC.

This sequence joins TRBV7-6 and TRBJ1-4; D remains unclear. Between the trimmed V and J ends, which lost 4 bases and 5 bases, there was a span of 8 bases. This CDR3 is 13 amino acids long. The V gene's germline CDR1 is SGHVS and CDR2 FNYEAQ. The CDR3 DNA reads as TGTGCCAGCAGCTATGCTCGAAATGAAAAACTGTTTTTT. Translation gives CASSYARNEKLFF.

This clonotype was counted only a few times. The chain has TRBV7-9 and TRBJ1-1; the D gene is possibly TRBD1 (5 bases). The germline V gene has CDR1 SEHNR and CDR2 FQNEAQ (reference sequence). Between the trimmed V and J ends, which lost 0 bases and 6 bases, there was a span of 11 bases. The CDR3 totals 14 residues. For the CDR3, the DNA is TGTGCCAGCAGCTTAGCGGGGAGAGGGGCTGAAGCTTTCTTT. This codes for CASSLAGRGAEAFF.

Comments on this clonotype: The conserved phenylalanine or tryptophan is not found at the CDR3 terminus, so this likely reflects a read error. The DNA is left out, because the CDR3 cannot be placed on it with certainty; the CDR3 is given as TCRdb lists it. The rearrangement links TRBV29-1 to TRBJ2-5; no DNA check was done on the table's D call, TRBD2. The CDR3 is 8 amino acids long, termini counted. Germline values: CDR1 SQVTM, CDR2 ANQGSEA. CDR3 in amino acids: CSVHRGGI.

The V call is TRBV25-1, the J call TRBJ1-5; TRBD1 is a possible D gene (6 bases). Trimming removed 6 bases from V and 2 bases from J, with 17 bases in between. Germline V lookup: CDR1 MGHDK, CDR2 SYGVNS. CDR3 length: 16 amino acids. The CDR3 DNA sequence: TGTGCCAGCAGCCAAGAGGGTACAGGGCGCAATCAGCCCCAGCATTTT. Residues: CASSQEGTGRNQPQHF.

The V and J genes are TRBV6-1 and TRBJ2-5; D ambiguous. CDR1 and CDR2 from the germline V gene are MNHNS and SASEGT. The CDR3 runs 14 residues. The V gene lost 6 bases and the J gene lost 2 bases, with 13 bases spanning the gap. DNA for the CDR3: TGTGCCAGCAGCCATTATGTCGGACAAGAGACCCAGTACTTC. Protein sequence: CASSHYVGQETQYF.

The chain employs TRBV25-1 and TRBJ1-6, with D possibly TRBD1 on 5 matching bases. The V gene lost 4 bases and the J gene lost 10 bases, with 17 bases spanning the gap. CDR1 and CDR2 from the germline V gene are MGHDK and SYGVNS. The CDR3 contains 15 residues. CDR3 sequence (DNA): TGTGCCAGCAGTGGTTCCTGGGGGGAAGGATCACCCCTCCACTTT. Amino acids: CASSGSWGEGSPLHF.

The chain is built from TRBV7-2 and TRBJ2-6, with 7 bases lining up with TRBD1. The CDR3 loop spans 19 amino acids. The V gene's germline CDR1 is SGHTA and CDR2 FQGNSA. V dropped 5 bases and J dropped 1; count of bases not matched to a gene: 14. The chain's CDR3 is CASSQDRAGGVSGANVLTF. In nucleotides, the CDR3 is TGTGCCAGCAGCCAAGATCGGGCAGGGGGAGTTTCTGGGGCCAACGTCCTGACTTTC.

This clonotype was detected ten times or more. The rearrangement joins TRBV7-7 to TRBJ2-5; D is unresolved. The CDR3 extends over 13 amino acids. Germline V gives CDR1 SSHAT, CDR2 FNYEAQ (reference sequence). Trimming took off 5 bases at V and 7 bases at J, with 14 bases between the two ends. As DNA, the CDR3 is TGTGCCAGCAGCCCACACGAGCCCGGGACCCAGTACTTC. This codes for CASSPHEPGTQYF. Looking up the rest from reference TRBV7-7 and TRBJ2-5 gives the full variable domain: GAGVSQSPRYKVTKRGQDVTLRCDPISSHATLYWYQQALGQGPEFLTYFNYEAQPDKSGLPSDRFSAERPEGSISTLTIQRTEQRDSAMYRCASSPHEPGTQYFGPGTRLLVL.

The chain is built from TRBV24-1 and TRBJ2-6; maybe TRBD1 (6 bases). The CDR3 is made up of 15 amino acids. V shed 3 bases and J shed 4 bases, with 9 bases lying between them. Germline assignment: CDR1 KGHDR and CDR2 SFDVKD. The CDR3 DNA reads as TGTGCCACCAGTGATCCCGGGACAGGGGCCAACGTCCTGACTTTC. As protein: CATSDPGTGANVLTF.

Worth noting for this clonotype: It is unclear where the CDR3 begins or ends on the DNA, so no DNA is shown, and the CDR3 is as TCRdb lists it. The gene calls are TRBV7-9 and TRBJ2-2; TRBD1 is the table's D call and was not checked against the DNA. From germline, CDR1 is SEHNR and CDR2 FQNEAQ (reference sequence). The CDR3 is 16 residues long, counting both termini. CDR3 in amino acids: CASSPGTGQYFGELFF.

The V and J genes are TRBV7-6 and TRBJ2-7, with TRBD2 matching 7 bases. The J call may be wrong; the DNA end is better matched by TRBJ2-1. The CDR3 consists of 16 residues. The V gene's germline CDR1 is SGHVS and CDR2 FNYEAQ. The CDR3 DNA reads TGTGCCAGCAGACGTAGGGTAGCGGGCAATTACAATGAGCAGTTCTTC. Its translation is CASRRRVAGNYNEQFF.

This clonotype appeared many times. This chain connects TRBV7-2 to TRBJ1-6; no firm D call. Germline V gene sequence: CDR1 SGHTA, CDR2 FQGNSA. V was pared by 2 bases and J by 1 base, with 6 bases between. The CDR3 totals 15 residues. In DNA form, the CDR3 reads TGTGCCAGCAGCTTATTTGGGTCCTATAATTCACCCCTCCACTTT. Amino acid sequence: CASSLFGSYNSPLHF.